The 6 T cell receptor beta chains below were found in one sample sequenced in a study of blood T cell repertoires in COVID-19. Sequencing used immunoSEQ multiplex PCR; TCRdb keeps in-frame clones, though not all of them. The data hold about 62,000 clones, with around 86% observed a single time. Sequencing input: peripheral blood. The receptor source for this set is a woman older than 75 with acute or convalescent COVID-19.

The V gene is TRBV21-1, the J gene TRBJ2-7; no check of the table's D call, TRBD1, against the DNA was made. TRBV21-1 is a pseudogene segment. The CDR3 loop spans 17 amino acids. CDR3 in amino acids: CASSPSRQQALSYEQYF. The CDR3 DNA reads TGTGCCAGCAGCCCCTCCCGACAACAGGCCCTTTCCTACGAGCAGTACTTC.

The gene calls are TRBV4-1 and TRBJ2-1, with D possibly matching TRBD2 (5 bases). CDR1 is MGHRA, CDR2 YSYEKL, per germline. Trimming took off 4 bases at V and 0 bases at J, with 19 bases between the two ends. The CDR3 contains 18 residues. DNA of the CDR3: TGCGCCAGCAGCCGAGAACCCCCTGACTATAGCTCCTACAATGAGCAGTTCTTC. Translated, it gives CASSREPPDYSSYNEQFF.

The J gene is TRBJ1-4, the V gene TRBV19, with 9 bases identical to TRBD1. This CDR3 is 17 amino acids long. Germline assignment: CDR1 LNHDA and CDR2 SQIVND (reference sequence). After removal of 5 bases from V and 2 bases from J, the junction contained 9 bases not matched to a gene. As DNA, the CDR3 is TGTGCCAGTAGTCTCCGGGACAGGGCCGCCACTAATGAAAAACTGTTTTTT. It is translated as CASSLRDRAATNEKLFF. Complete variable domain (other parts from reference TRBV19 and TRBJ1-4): DGGITQSPKYLFRKEGQNVTLSCEQNLNHDAMYWYRQDPGQGLRLIYYSQIVNDFQKGDIAEGYSVSREKKESFPLTVTSAQKNPTAFYLCASSLRDRAATNEKLFFGSGTQLSVL.

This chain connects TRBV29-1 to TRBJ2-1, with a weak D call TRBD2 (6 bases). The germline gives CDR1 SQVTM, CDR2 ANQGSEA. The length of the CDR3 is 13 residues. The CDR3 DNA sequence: TGCACCGTCAGGGACGGAGGGGACAATGAGCAGTTCTTC. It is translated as CTVRDGGDNEQFF.

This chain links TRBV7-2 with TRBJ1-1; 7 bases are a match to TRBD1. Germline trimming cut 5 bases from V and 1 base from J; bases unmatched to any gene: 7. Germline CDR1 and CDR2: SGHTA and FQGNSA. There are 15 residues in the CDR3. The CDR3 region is CASSPTGTENTEAFF. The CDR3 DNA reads TGTGCCAGCAGCCCCACCGGGACAGAGAACACTGAAGCTTTCTTT.

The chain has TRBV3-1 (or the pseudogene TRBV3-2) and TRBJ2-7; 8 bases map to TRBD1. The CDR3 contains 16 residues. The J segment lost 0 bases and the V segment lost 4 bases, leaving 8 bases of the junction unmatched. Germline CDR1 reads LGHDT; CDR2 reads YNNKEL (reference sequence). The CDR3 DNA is TGTGCCAGCAGCCCCCAAAGGACAGGGCTCTCCTACGAGCAGTACTTC. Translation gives CASSPQRTGLSYEQYF.